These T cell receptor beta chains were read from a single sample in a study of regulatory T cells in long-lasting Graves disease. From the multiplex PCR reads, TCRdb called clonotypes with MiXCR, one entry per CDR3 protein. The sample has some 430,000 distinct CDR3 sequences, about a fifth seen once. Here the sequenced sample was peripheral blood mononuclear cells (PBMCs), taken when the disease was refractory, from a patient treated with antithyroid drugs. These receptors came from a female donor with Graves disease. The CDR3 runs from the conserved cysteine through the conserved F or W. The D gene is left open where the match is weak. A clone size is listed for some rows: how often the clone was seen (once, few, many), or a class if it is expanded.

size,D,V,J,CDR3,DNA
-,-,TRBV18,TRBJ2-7,CASPPDRYHEQYF,TGTGCCAGCCCACCCGACAGGTACCACGAGCAGTACTTC
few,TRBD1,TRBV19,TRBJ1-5,CASSIGRGRPQHF,TGTGCCAGTAGTATAGGGAGGGGGCGGCCCCAGCATTTT
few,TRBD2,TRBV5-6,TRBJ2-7,CASSLGLAGMEQYF,TGTGCCAGCAGCTTGGGGCTAGCGGGGATGGAGCAGTACTTC
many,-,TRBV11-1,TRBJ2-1,CASSLDVGGPGHEQFF,TGTGCCAGCAGCTTAGACGTGGGGGGGCCTGGGCATGAGCAGTTCTTC
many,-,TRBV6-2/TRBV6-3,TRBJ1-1,CASSVNRDMNTEAFF,TGTGCCAGCAGTGTCAACAGGGATATGAACACTGAAGCTTTCTTT
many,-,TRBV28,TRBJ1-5,CASRNDKPNQPQHF,TGTGCCAGCAGGAATGACAAACCCAATCAGCCCCAGCATTTT
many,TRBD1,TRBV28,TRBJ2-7,CASSLSGGAVEQYF,TGTGCCAGCAGTTTGTCAGGGGGCGCGGTAGAGCAGTACTTC
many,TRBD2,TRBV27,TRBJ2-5,CASSGGVSGETQYF,TGTGCCAGCAGTGGGGGGGTCAGTGGAGAGACCCAGTACTTC
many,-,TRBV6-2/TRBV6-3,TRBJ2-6,CASSYSLSGANVLTF,TGTGCCAGCAGTTACTCGCTCTCTGGGGCCAACGTCCTGACTTTC
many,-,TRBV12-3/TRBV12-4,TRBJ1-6,CASSYSTGVVPNSPLHF,TGTGCCAGCAGTTATAGTACGGGGGTCGTACCCAATTCACCCCTCCACTTT
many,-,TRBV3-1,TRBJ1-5,CASSDLGKQPQHF,TGTGCCAGCAGCGACTTGGGGAAACAGCCCCAGCATTTT
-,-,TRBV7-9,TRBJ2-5,CASSLTGQGTTQETQYF,TGTGCCAGCAGCTTAACCGGTCAGGGGACTACCCAAGAGACCCAGTACTTC
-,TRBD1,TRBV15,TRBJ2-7,CATSSTGGPYEQYF,TGTGCCACCAGCAGCACAGGGGGACCCTACGAGCAGTACTTC
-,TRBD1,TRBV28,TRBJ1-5,CASNLITGDQPQHF,TGTGCCAGCAATCTTATCACAGGGGATCAGCCCCAGCATTTT
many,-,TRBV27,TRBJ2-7,CASSPSERFYEQYF,TGTGCCAGCAGTCCCAGTGAACGATTCTACGAGCAGTACTTC
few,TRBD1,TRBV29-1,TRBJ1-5,CSVDGTGASQPQHF,TGCAGCGTTGATGGGACAGGGGCGAGTCAGCCCCAGCATTTT
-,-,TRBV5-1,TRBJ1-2,CASSLVYGDPENYGYTF,TGCGCCAGCAGCTTGGTTTACGGGGACCCGGAGAACTATGGCTACACCTTC
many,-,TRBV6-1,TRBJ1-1,CASIRGGAWGTEAFF,TGTGCCAGCATCCGGGGGGGGGCGTGGGGCACTGAAGCTTTCTTT
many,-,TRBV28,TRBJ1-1,CASSFSRIMNTEAFF,TGTGCCAGCAGTTTTAGTCGGATCATGAACACTGAAGCTTTCTTT
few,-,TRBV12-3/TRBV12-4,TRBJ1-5,CAGSFNADQPQHF,TGTGCCGGCAGTTTTAACGCGGATCAGCCCCAGCATTTT
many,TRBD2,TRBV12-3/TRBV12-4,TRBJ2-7,CASSWGGRLAGGPTYEQYF,TGTGCCAGCAGTTGGGGGGGCCGACTAGCGGGAGGGCCCACCTACGAGCAGTACTTC
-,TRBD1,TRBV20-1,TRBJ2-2,CSARPETAGGTATGELFF,TGCAGTGCTAGGCCAGAAACAGCAGGGGGCACAGCCACCGGGGAGCTGTTTTTT
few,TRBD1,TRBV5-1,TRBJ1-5,CASSPGQGEHQPQHF,TGCGCCAGCAGCCCGGGACAGGGTGAACATCAGCCCCAGCATTTT
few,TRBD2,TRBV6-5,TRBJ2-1,CASSYSGTSTNEQFF,TGTGCCAGCAGTTACTCCGGGACTAGTACGAATGAGCAGTTCTTC
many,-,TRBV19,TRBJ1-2,CASMGLGGVMYGYTF,TGTGCCAGTATGGGCTTAGGCGGGGTAATGTATGGCTACACCTTC
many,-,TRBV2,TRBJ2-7,CASSKPGHSYEQYF,TGTGCCAGCAGTAAGCCAGGGCACTCCTACGAGCAGTACTTC
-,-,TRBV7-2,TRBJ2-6,CASSDGTARGVGANVLTF,TGTGCCAGCAGCGACGGGACGGCCCGGGGAGTCGGGGCCAACGTCCTGACTTTC
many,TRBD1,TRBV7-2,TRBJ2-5,CASSVPGQGGAQYF,TGTGCCAGCAGCGTCCCGGGACAGGGGGGTGCCCAGTACTTC
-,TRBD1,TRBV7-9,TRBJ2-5,CASSSQGETPYF,TGTGCCAGCAGCTCCCAGGGGGAGACCCCGTACTTC
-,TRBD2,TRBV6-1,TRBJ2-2,CASSNPGTSSYTGELFF,TGTGCCAGCAGTAACCCCGGGACTAGCAGCTACACCGGGGAGCTGTTTTTT
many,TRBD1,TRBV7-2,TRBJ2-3,CASSIQGIQADTQYF,TGTGCCAGCAGTATACAGGGGATCCAGGCAGATACGCAGTATTTT
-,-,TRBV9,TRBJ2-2,CASSPAGGGGVALTGELFF,TGTGCCAGCAGCCCAGCGGGTGGTGGGGGCGTAGCACTCACCGGGGAGCTGTTTTTT
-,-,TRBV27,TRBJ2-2,CASSPHRGTGELFF,TGTGCCAGCAGTCCCCATCGGGGGACCGGGGAGCTGTTTTTT
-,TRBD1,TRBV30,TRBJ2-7,CAWKRDRPYEQYF,TGTGCCTGGAAAAGGGACAGACCCTACGAGCAGTACTTC
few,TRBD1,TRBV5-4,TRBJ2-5,CASSPAGGQGETQYF,TGTGCCAGCAGCCCGGCGGGTGGACAGGGGGAGACCCAGTACTTC
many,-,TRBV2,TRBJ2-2,CASSEHGSTGELFF,TGTGCCAGCAGTGAACATGGTAGCACCGGGGAGCTGTTTTTT
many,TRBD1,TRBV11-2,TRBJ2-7,CASSLDKWTGWYEQYF,TGTGCCAGCAGCTTAGATAAGTGGACAGGTTGGTACGAGCAGTACTTC
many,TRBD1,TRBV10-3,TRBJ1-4,CAISDGQGTTEKLFF,TGTGCCATCAGTGATGGACAGGGGACTACGGAAAAACTGTTTTTT
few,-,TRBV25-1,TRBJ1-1,CASSELGNTEAFF,TGTGCCAGCAGTGAATTGGGGAACACTGAAGCTTTCTTT
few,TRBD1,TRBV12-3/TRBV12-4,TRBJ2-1,CASSSGTGYNEQFF,TGTGCCAGCAGTTCCGGGACAGGGTACAATGAGCAGTTCTTC
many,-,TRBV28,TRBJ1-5,CASSFEVGQPQHF,TGTGCCAGCAGTTTCGAAGTGGGTCAGCCCCAGCATTTT
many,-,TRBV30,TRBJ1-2,CACRDYGYTF,TGTGCCTGCAGGGACTATGGCTACACCTTC
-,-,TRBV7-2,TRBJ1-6,CASSLYGQELYNSPLHF,TGTGCCAGCAGCTTATATGGCCAGGAGCTTTATAATTCACCCCTCCACTTT
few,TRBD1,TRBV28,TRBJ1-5,CASTPPTGVGNQPQHF,TGTGCCAGCACCCCGCCTACAGGGGTAGGCAATCAGCCCCAGCATTTT
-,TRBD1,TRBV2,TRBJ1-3,CASSQGTESSGNTIYF,TGTGCCAGCAGCCAGGGGACAGAGAGCTCTGGAAACACCATATATTTT
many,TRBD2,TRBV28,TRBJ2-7,CASSYSVAGGNDEQYF,TGTGCCAGCAGTTACTCCGTAGCGGGAGGAAACGACGAGCAGTACTTC
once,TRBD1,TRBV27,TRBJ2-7,CASRHQGAGLDEQYF,TGTGCCAGCAGGCACCAGGGGGCAGGGCTCGACGAGCAGTACTTC
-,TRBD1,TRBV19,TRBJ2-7,CASSGPGQNYEQYF,TGTGCCAGTAGTGGGCCGGGACAGAACTACGAGCAGTACTTC
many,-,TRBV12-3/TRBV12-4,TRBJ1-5,CASSLGAWQLEAQPQHF,TGTGCCAGCAGTTTAGGGGCCTGGCAGCTGGAGGCTCAGCCCCAGCATTTT
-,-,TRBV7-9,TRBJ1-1,CASSLGFAEGIF,-
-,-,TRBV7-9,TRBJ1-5,CASSEQGLGDQPQHF,TGTGCCAGCAGCGAACAGGGACTGGGAGATCAGCCCCAGCATTTT
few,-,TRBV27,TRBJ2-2,CASSLFRDSNTGELLF,TGTGCCAGCAGTTTATTCCGGGACTCGAACACCGGGGAGCTGCTTTTT
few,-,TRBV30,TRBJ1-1,CAWSMGLNTEAFF,TGTGCCTGGTCTATGGGGCTGAACACTGAAGCTTTCTTT
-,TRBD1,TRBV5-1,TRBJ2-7,CASSLGGDSTHEQYF,TGCGCCAGCAGCTTGGGAGGGGACAGCACCCACGAGCAGTACTTC
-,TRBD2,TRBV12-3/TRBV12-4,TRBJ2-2,CASSSGTSGFTGELFF,TGTGCCAGCAGTTCGGGGACTAGCGGGTTCACCGGGGAGCTGTTTTTT
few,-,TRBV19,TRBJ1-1,CATVAVNTEAFF,TGTGCCACAGTCGCGGTGAACACTGAAGCTTTCTTT
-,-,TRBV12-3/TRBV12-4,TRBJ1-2,CASSLREDNYGYTF,TGTGCCAGCAGTTTACGGGAGGATAACTATGGCTACACCTTC
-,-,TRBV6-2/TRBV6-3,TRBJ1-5,CASSNRQTYSNQPQHF,TGTGCCAGCAGTAATCGACAGACATATAGCAATCAGCCCCAGCATTTT